Listed here are 11 T cell receptor beta chains from one sample, sequenced in a study of CD8 T cells in Susac syndrome. RNA was extracted with the RNeasy kit, and a quantity of about 0.45 to 1 ug was reverse transcribed using random hexamers. TCRdb re-derived calls from the immunoSEQ multiplex PCR reads in MiXCR, one entry per CDR3 protein. The data hold 150,000 to 200,000 distinct CDR3 sequences, with about 95% observed a single time. The sequencing input was CD4+ T cells from PBMCs. Receptor source: a human donor with multiple sclerosis.

The rearrangement links TRBV29-1 to TRBJ2-5; 9 bases match TRBD2. CDR1 and CDR2 (germline): SQVTM, ANQGSEA. The junction had 1 base not matched to a gene; V was cut back by 4 bases and J by 4 bases. There are 12 residues in the CDR3. CDR3 amino acids: CSVGGRGETQYF. The CDR3 DNA sequence: TGCAGCGTTGGCGGGAGGGGAGAGACCCAGTACTTC. Based on the CDR3 plus reference TRBV29-1 and TRBJ2-5, the full variable domain is SAVISQKPSRDICQRGTSLTIQCQVDSQVTMMFWYRQQPGQSLTLIATANQGSEATYESGFVIDKFPISRPNLTFSTLTVSNMSPEDSSIYLCSVGGRGETQYFGPGTRLLVL.

The chain employs TRBV7-2 and TRBJ2-6; D is ambiguous. The V gene's germline CDR1 is SGHTA and CDR2 FQGNSA. The germline V and J ends were trimmed by 4 bases and 0 bases, with 10 bases remaining between them. The CDR3 is made up of 16 amino acids. The CDR3 DNA reads as TGTGCCAGCAGCTACCTTAGTGGCTCTGGGGCCAACGTCCTGACTTTC. Translated, it gives CASSYLSGSGANVLTF.

This clonotype showed up just a few times. The rearrangement uses TRBV9 and TRBJ1-2; 8 positions agree with TRBD1. V was clipped by 6 bases and J by 7 bases; unmatched bases: 11. The CDR3 has 14 residues. CDR1 and CDR2 from the germline V gene are SGDLS and YYNGEE. The CDR3 region is CASTLSQGAAGYTF. The CDR3 DNA reads TGTGCCAGCACCTTATCGCAGGGGGCCGCTGGCTACACCTTC.

This chain uses TRBV20-1 with TRBJ2-7; D not certain. Germline assignment: CDR1 DFQATT and CDR2 SNEGSKA (reference sequence). The CDR3 totals 11 residues. Deletions cut 2 bases from V and 3 bases from J, with 5 bases between. CDR3 protein: CSARSFYEQYF. The CDR3 DNA reads as TGCAGTGCTAGATCCTTCTACGAGCAGTACTTC.

This clonotype is a singleton in its sample. The chain uses TRBV30 and TRBJ1-2; possible D gene TRBD1, 5 bases. Germline V gene lookup returns CDR1 GTSNPN and CDR2 SVGIG (reference sequence). With 5 bases removed from V and 8 bases from J, the gap between germline ends came to 21 bases. There are 14 residues in the CDR3. The DNA of the CDR3 is TGTGCCTGGGCGCGAGAGGGGAACATGGTGGGCTACACCTTC. Its protein is CAWAREGNMVGYTF.

The rearrangement uses TRBV20-1 and TRBJ2-7; 9 bases are shared with TRBD2. From germline, CDR1 is DFQATT and CDR2 SNEGSKA (reference sequence). CDR3 length: 14 residues. V dropped 4 bases and J dropped 2; count of bases not matched to a gene: 6. The CDR3 reads CSAILLAGAYEQYF. CDR3 sequence (DNA): TGCAGTGCTATACTATTAGCGGGAGCCTACGAGCAGTACTTC.

The V and J genes are TRBV6-5 and TRBJ2-7, with 11 nucleotides matching TRBD1. Germline trimming cut 4 bases from V and 4 bases from J; bases unmatched to any gene: 6. The CDR3 contains 15 residues. Germline V lookup: CDR1 MNHEY, CDR2 SVGAGI. CDR3 region: CASSSPDRGLYEQYF. Here the CDR3 DNA reads TGTGCCAGCAGTTCGCCGGACAGGGGGCTATACGAGCAGTACTTC.

The rearrangement uses TRBV30 and TRBJ1-1; D might be TRBD1 (6 bases). Trimming pared 7 bases from V and 7 bases from J, leaving 16 bases between. This CDR3 is built from 12 residues. Germline V lookup: CDR1 GTSNPN, CDR2 SVGIG (reference sequence). The CDR3 DNA reads as TGTGCCTCTGCGGGACACCCTGGTGAAGCTTTCTTT. It translates to CASAGHPGEAFF. The whole variable domain, filled in from reference TRBV30 and TRBJ1-1, reads SQTIHQWPATLVQPVGSPLSLECTVEGTSNPNLYWYRQAAGRGLQLLFYSVGIGQISSEVPQNLSASRPQDRQFILSSKKLLLSDSGFYLCASAGHPGEAFFGQGTRLTVV.

This clonotype appeared once. V gene TRBV6-6 combines with J gene TRBJ2-3; D ambiguous. Germline V gene sequence: CDR1 MNHNY, CDR2 SVGAGI (reference sequence). V was shortened by 0 bases and J by 1 base, with 5 bases between the two germline ends. CDR3 size: 14 residues. Written as DNA, the CDR3 is TGTGCCAGCAGTTACTCCTCGGGCACAGATACGCAGTATTTT. It translates to CASSYSSGTDTQYF.

CDR3: CASTSTLGANVLTF. In DNA form, the CDR3 reads TGTGCCAGCACCTCGACTCTCGGGGCCAACGTCCTGACTTTC. V is TRBV6-6 and J is TRBJ2-6; D not resolved. This CDR3 contains 14 residues. V was pared by 7 bases and J by 4 bases, with 11 bases between. Germline V gene sequence: CDR1 MNHNY, CDR2 SVGAGI (reference sequence).

This chain connects TRBV18 to TRBJ2-7; possibly TRBD1 for D (5 bases). V was pared by 0 bases and J by 3 bases, with 9 bases between. In germline, CDR1 is KGHSH, CDR2 LQKENI. CDR3 length equals 14 residues. CDR3 DNA sequence: TGTGCCAGCTCACCACCAGCAGGGAACTACGAGCAGTACTTC. As protein: CASSPPAGNYEQYF.